These 4 T cell receptor beta chains originate from one sample sequenced in a study of blood T cells in healthy people across ages. The second PCR ran roughly 6 to 11 cycles with a sample-barcoded 5' primer and J-beta primers. One entry per CDR3 protein, called by TCRdb with MiXCR from the 5' RACE reads. The sample includes 650,000 to 800,000 distinct CDR3 sequences, 40% to 50% seen only once; the top ten take roughly 18%. The sequenced sample was blood. The receptors originated from a man aged 60 to 75 in good health.

This clonotype was observed a handful of times. This chain joins TRBV7-9 and TRBJ2-1, with 8 positions matching TRBD2. This CDR3 contains 16 residues. The V segment lost 7 bases and the J segment 2 bases; nucleotides outside the gene matches: 10. In germline, CDR1 is SEHNR, CDR2 FQNEAQ (reference sequence). The CDR3 nucleotides read TGTGCCAGCACCCAAGTTCGGACTAGCACCTACAATGAGCAGTTCTTC. The encoded protein is CASTQVRTSTYNEQFF.

This clonotype appeared a few times. V and J are TRBV12-3 or TRBV12-4 and TRBJ2-3; D ambiguous. The CDR3 covers 14 residues. The germline V and J ends were trimmed by 2 bases and 2 bases, with 8 bases remaining between them. The CDR3: CASSLMGNTDTQYF. CDR3 sequence (DNA): TGTGCCAGCAGTTTAATGGGGAACACAGATACGCAGTATTTT.

This clonotype has just a few counts. CDR3 in amino acids: CSARVFGGGGAETQYF. The CDR3 bases are TGCAGTGCTAGAGTATTCGGAGGCGGGGGGGCGGAGACCCAGTACTTC. The gene calls are TRBV20-1 and TRBJ2-5; 9 bases agree with TRBD2. Germline V gene sequence: CDR1 DFQATT, CDR2 SNEGSKA (reference sequence). The CDR3 spans 16 residues. The J segment lost 5 bases and the V segment lost 1 base, leaving 11 bases of the junction unmatched.

The chain employs TRBV12-5 and TRBJ2-3; D possibly uses TRBD1 or TRBD2 (5 bases each). The germline V gene has CDR1 LGHNT and CDR2 FRNRAP. The ends were cut back, 8 bases at V and 12 bases at J, with 12 bases in the middle. This CDR3 is 10 amino acids long. The CDR3 spells CASLGEKQYF. The CDR3 DNA reads as TGTGCTAGTTTGGGGGAGAAACAGTATTTT.